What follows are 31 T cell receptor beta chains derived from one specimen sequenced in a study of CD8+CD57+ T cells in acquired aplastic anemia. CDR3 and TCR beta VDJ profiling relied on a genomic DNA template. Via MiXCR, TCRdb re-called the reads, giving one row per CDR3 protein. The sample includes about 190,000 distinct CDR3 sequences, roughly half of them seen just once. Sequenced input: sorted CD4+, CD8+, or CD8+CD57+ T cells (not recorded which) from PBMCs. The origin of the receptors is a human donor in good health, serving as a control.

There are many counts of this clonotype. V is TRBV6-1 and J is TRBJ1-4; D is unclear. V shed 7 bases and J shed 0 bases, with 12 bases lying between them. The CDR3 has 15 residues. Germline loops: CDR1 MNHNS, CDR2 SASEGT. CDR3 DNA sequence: TGTGCCAGCACCTATAACAGTGCAACTAATGAAAAACTGTTTTTT. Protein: CASTYNSATNEKLFF.

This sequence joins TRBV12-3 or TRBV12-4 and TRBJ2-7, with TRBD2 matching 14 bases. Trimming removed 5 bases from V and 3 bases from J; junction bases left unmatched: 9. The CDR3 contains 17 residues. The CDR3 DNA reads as TGTGCCAGCAGTCCCCGACTAGCGGGAGGGCCGGGCTACGAGCAGTACTTC. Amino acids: CASSPRLAGGPGYEQYF.

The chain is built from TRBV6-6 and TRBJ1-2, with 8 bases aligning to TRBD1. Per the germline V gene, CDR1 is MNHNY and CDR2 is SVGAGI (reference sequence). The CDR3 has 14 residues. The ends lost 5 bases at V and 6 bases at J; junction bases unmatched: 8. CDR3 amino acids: CASSQSTGGDGYTF. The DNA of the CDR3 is TGTGCCAGCAGTCAATCTACAGGGGGTGATGGCTACACCTTC.

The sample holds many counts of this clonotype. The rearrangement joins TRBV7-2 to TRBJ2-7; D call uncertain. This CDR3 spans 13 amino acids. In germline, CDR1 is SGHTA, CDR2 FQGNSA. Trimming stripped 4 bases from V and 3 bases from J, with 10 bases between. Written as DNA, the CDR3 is TGTGCCAGCAGCTCAGTCGGCCGCTACGAGCAGTACTTC. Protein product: CASSSVGRYEQYF.

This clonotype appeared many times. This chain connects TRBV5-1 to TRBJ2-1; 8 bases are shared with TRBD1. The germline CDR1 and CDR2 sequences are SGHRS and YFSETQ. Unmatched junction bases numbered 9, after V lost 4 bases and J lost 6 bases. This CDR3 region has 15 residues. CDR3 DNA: TGCGCCAGCAGCCCGACCCTGGGGACAGGCAATGAGCAGTTCTTC. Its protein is CASSPTLGTGNEQFF. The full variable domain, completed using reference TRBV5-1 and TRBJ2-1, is KAGVTQTPRYLIKTRGQQVTLSCSPISGHRSVSWYQQTPGQGLQFLFEYFSETQRNKGNFPGRFSGRQFSNSRSEMNVSTLELGDSALYLCASSPTLGTGNEQFFGPGTRLTVL.

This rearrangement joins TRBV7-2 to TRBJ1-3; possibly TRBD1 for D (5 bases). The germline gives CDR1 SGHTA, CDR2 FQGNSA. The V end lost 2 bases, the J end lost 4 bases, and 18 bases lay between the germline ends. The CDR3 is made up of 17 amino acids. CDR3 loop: CASSLTPPGGGGNTIYF. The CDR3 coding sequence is TGTGCCAGCAGCTTAACCCCTCCTGGGGGAGGCGGAAACACCATATATTTT.

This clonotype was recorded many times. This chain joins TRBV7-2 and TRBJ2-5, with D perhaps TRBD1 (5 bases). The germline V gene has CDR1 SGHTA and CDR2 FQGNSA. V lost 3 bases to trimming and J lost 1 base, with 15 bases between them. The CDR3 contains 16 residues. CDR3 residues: CASSFTGAGIQETQYF. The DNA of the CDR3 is TGTGCCAGCAGCTTTACAGGAGCAGGGATCCAAGAGACCCAGTACTTC.

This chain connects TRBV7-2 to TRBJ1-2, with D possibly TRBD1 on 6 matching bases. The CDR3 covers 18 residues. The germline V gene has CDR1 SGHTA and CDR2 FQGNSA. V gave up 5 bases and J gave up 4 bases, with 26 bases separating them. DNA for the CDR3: TGTGCCAGCAGCCTAAGCGGGGACAAGGGACTTCCCCGCTATGGCTACACCTTC. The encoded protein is CASSLSGDKGLPRYGYTF.

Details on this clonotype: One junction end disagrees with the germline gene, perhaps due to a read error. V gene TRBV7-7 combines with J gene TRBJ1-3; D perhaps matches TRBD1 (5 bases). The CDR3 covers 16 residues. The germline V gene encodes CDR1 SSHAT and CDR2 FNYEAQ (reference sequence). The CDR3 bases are TGTGCTAGCAGCTCCCCACTTGGGGACTCTGGAAACACCATATATTTC. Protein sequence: CASSSPLGDSGNTIYF.

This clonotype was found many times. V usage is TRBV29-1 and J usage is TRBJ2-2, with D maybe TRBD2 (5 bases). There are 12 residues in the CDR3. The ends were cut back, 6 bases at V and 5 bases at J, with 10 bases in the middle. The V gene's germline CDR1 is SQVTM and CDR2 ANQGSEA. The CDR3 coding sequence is TGCAGCGTAGATAGCGAGACCGGGGAGCTGTTTTTT. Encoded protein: CSVDSETGELFF.

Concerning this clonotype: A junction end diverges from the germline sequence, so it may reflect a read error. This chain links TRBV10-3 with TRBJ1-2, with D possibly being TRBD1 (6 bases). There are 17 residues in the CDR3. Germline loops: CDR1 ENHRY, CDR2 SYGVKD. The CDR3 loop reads CASSSEEPSRGNYGYTF. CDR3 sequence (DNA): TGTGCCAGCAGTTCCGAGGAACCGAGCAGGGGAAACTATGGCTACACCTTC.

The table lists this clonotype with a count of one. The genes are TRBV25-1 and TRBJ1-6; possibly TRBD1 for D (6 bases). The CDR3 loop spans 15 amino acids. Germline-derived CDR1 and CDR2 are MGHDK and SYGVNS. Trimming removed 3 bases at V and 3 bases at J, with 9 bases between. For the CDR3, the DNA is TGTGCCAGCAGTGAGGGACAACACTATAATTCACCCCTCCACTTT. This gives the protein CASSEGQHYNSPLHF.

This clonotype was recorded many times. The CDR3: CASSLVQGLFGEQFF. CDR3 DNA sequence: TGTGCCAGCAGCTTAGTACAGGGGCTATTTGGTGAGCAGTTCTTC. The gene calls are TRBV7-8 and TRBJ2-1; 7 bases agree with TRBD1. CDR1 and CDR2 (germline): SGHVS, FQNEAQ. CDR3 length: 15 residues. V shed 1 base, J shed 9 bases, and the junction held 9 bases outside the gene matches.

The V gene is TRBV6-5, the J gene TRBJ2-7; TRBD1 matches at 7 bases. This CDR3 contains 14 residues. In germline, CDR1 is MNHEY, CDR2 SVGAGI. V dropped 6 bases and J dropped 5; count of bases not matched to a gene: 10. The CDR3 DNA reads TGTGCCAGCAGACGACAGGGTATAAGTCACGAGCAGTACTTC. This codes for CASRRQGISHEQYF.

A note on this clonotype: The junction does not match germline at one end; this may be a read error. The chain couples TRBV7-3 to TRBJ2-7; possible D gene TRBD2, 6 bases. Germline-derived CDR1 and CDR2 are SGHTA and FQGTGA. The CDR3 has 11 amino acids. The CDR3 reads CASSSHGRKRF. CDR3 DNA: TGTGCCAGCAGCTCGCACGGGAGAAAACGCTTC.

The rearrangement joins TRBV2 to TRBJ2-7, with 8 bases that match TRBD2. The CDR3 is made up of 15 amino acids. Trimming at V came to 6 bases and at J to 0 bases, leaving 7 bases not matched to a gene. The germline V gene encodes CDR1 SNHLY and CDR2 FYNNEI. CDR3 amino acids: CASRPPTSVSYEQYV. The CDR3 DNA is TGTGCCAGCAGACCCCCGACTAGCGTCTCCTACGAGCAGTACGTC.

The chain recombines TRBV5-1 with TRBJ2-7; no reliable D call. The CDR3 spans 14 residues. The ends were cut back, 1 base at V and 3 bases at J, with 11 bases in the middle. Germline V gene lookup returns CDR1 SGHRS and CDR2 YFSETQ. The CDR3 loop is CASSLFGSSYEQYF. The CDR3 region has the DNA TGCGCCAGCAGCTTGTTTGGGTCTAGCTACGAGCAGTACTTC.

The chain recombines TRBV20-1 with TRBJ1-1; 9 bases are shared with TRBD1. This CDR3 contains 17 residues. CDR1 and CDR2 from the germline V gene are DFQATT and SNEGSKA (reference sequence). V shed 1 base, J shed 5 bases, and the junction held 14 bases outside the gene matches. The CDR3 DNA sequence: TGCAGTGCTAGAGCCCCACAGGGGGCAGTAATAAGGACTGAAGCTTTCTTT. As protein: CSARAPQGAVIRTEAFF.

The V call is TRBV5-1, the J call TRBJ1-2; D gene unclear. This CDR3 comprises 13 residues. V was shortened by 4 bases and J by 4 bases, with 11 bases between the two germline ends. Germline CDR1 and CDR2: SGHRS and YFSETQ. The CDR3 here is CASSTDGLYGYTF. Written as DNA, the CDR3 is TGCGCCAGCAGCACCGACGGCCTCTATGGCTACACCTTC.

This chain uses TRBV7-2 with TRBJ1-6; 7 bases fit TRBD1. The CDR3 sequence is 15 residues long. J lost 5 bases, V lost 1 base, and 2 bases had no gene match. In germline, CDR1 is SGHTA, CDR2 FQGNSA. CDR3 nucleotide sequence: TGTGCCAGCAGCTTAGGAGGGGGCAATAATTCACCCCTCCACTTT. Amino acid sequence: CASSLGGGNNSPLHF.

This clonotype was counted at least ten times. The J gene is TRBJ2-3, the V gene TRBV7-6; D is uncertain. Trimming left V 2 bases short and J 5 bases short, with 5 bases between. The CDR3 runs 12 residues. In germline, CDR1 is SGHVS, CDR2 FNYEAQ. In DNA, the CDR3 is TGTGCCAGCAGCTTAAACGTAGATACGCAGTATTTT. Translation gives CASSLNVDTQYF. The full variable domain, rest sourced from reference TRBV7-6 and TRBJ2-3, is GAGVSQSPRYKVTKRGQDVALRCDPISGHVSLYWYRQALGQGPEFLTYFNYEAQQDKSGLPNDRFSAERPEGSISTLTIQRTEQRDSAMYRCASSLNVDTQYFGPGTRLTVL.

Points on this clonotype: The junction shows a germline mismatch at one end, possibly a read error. The CDR3 spells CASSQVGGAMQDF. DNA of the CDR3: TGTGCCAGCAGCCAAGTCGGGGGGGCCATGCAAGACTTC. The chain joins TRBV14 to TRBJ2-7, with 8 bases identical to TRBD2. Germline V lookup: CDR1 SGHDN, CDR2 FVKESK. This CDR3 is built from 13 residues.

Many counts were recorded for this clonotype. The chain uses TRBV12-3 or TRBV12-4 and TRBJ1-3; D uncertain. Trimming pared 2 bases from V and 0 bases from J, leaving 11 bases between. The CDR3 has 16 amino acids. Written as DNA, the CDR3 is TGTGCCAGCAGTTTAAGGTGGTCAACCTCTGGAAACACCATATATTTT. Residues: CASSLRWSTSGNTIYF.

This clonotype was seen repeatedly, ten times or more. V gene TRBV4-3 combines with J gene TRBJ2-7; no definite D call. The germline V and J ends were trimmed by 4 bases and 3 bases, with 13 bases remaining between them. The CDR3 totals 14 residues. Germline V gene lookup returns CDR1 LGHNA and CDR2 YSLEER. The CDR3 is CASSPSDKSYEQYF. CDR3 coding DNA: TGCGCCAGCAGCCCTAGTGACAAGAGCTACGAGCAGTACTTC.

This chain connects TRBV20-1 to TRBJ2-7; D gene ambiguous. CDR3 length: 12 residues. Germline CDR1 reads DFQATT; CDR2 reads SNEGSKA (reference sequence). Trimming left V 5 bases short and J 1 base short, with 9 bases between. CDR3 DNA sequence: TGCAGTGCTTCGACATTATCCTACGAGCAGTACTTC. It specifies CSASTLSYEQYF.

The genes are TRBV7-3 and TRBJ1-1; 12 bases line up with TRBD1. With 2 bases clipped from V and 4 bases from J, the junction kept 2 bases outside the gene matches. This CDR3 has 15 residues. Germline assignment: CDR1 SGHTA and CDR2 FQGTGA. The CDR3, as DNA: TGTGCCAGCAGCTTAGGGACAGGGGGCGGCACTGAAGCTTTCTTT. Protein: CASSLGTGGGTEAFF.

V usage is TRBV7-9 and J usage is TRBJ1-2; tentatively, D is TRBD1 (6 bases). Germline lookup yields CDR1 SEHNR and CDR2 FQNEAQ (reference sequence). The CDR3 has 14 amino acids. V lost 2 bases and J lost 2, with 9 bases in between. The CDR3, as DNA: TGTGCCAGCAGCTTACTCCAGGGGAACTATGGCTACACCTTC. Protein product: CASSLLQGNYGYTF.

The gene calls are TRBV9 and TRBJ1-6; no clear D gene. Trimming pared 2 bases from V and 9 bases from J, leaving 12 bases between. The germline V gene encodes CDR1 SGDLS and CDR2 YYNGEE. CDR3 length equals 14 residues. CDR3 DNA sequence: TGTGCCAGCAGCGTGGGTAGGCCGGTTTCACCCCTCCACTTT. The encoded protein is CASSVGRPVSPLHF.

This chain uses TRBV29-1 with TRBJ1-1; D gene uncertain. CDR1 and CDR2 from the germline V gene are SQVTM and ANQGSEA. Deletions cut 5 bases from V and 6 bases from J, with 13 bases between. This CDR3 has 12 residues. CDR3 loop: CSVMVARPEAFF. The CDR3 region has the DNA TGCAGCGTTATGGTAGCCAGGCCTGAAGCTTTCTTT.

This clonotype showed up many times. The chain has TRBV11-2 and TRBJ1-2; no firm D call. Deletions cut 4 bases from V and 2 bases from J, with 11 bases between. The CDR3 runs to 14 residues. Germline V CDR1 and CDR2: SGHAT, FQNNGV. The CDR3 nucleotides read TGTGCCAGCAGCTCTCACAGCGGCAACTATGGCTACACCTTC. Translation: CASSSHSGNYGYTF.

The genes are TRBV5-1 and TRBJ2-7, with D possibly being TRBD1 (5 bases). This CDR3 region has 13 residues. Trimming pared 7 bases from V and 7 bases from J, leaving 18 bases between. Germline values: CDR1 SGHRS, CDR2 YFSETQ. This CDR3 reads CASGRVLDGEQYF. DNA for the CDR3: TGCGCCAGCGGCAGGGTTTTGGATGGGGAGCAGTACTTC.